Shown below are 20 T cell receptor beta chains from a single sample sequenced in a study of radiation and T cells in renal cell carcinoma (dated by TCRdb to the early 2020s). The library was obtained by the immunoSEQ multiplex PCR assay. TCRdb provides this immuneACCESS table in a form limited to in-frame rearrangements. Some clones are lacking; in checked studies, under half of them reflect an unresolved V gene, and why the rest are absent is not known. Here the sample has roughly 120,000 clones; 75% to 90% occur a single time. In total, the top ten clones hold less than 2.5% of the sample. The time point label, as the study defines it: blood 2 weeks post-SBRT. Reading the label with the study, this specimen's treatment or condition is: 15 Gy SBRT to primary tumor, nephrectomy 4 weeks later. The sample consisted of blood, taken from a patient whose treatment included radiotherapy and nephrectomy. Receptors were obtained from a woman in her sixties with renal cell carcinoma.

The rearrangement uses TRBV11-1 and TRBJ1-2, with 7 bases lining up with TRBD1. The CDR3 runs to 13 residues. Germline V gene sequence: CDR1 SGHAT, CDR2 FQDESV (reference sequence). V shed 0 bases, J shed 6 bases, and the junction held 1 base outside the gene matches. CDR3 nucleotide sequence: TGTGCCAGCAGCTTAGCACAGGGGAATGGCTACACCTTC. It specifies CASSLAQGNGYTF. The whole variable domain, filled in from reference TRBV11-1 and TRBJ1-2, reads EAEVAQSPRYKITEKSQAVAFWCDPISGHATLYWYRQILGQGPELLVQFQDESVVDDSQLPKDRFSAERLKGVDSTLKIQPAELGDSAMYLCASSLAQGNGYTFGSGTRLTVV.

The chain employs TRBV29-1 and TRBJ2-5; 7 bases map to TRBD1. J gave up 4 bases and V 7 bases, and 12 bases lay outside the gene matches. The CDR3 consists of 14 residues. Germline loops: CDR1 SQVTM, CDR2 ANQGSEA. CDR3 coding DNA: TGCAGCGCGAGAGCCGGGACAGCAAGAGAGACCCAGTACTTC. Amino acid sequence: CSARAGTARETQYF.

The V and J genes are TRBV5-4 and TRBJ2-2, with TRBD1 as a possible D gene (5 bases). Germline CDR1 reads SGHNT; CDR2 reads YYREEE (reference sequence). The CDR3 totals 15 residues. Deletions cut 1 base from V and 6 bases from J, with 13 bases between. This chain's CDR3 is CASSLRPGWAGELFF. In DNA form, the CDR3 reads TGTGCCAGCAGCTTGCGGCCAGGGTGGGCCGGGGAGCTGTTTTTT.

The rearrangement joins TRBV18 to TRBJ2-7; TRBD2 matches at 7 bases. Losses at the gene ends were 6 bases for V and 4 bases for J; bases not matched to a gene: 15. Germline V lookup: CDR1 KGHSH, CDR2 LQKENI. The CDR3 length is 16 residues. The CDR3: CASSQTSVTGSYEQYF. The CDR3 DNA follows: TGTGCCAGCTCGCAAACTAGCGTCACCGGCTCTTACGAGCAGTACTTC.

In nucleotides, the CDR3 is TGTGCCAGCAGCCCCAGACTTACGAACACTGAAGCTTTCTTT. Translated, it gives CASSPRLTNTEAFF. This rearrangement joins TRBV28 to TRBJ1-1, with D unclear. The germline V gene encodes CDR1 MDHEN and CDR2 SYDVKM. The CDR3 has 14 amino acids. Trimming shortened V by 6 bases and J by 1 base, and 12 bases separated the two germline ends.

This clone was detected only a few times. The chain recombines TRBV6-6 with TRBJ1-6; no definite D call. Trimming took 1 base from V and 8 from J, leaving 9 bases between them. Germline CDR1 and CDR2: MNHNY and SVGAGI (reference sequence). There are 14 residues in the CDR3. CDR3 bases: TGTGCCAGCAGTTACTACCAGTCGCATTCACCCCTCCACTTT. Amino acids: CASSYYQSHSPLHF.

The J gene is TRBJ1-1, the V gene TRBV19, with TRBD1 as a possible D gene (6 bases). Germline V gene data show CDR1 as LNHDA and CDR2 as SQIVND (reference sequence). Trimming pared 6 bases from V and 2 bases from J, leaving 13 bases between. The CDR3 loop spans 14 amino acids. The CDR3 protein is CASRAQGGNTEAFF. In DNA, the CDR3 is TGTGCCAGTAGGGCACAGGGCGGAAACACTGAAGCTTTCTTT.

This chain joins TRBV7-9 and TRBJ2-2; TRBD1 is a possible D gene (6 bases). CDR1 and CDR2 (germline): SEHNR, FQNEAQ (reference sequence). V gave up 8 bases and J gave up 5 bases, with 12 bases separating them. This CDR3 comprises 13 residues. CDR3 bases: TGTGCCAGCCCTGACAGGTCGACCGGGGAGCTGTTTTTT. This codes for CASPDRSTGELFF.

This chain uses TRBV30 with TRBJ2-4; unclear D gene. With 5 bases removed from V and 6 bases from J, the gap between germline ends came to 8 bases. Germline V gene data show CDR1 as GTSNPN and CDR2 as SVGIG (reference sequence). This CDR3 has 11 residues. The CDR3 nucleotides read TGTGCCTGGGGGCCGGGAAACATTCAGTACTTC. It yields the protein CAWGPGNIQYF.

The chain links TRBV9 to TRBJ2-1, with TRBD2 matching over 9 bases. The V gene's germline CDR1 is SGDLS and CDR2 YYNGEE. V lost 2 bases and J lost 6; bases outside the gene matches: 6. The CDR3 covers 15 residues. DNA for the CDR3: TGTGCCAGCAGCGTTACCGGGACTAGCCGCAATGAGCAGTTCTTC. Translated, it gives CASSVTGTSRNEQFF.

Written as DNA, the CDR3 is TGTGCCAGCAGCTTAGGACAGTTCGGCTACACCTTC. Encoded protein: CASSLGQFGYTF. The chain combines TRBV11-1 with TRBJ1-2; a weak D match, TRBD1 (5 bases). Trimming stripped 1 base from V and 8 bases from J, with 8 bases between. The CDR3 covers 12 residues. CDR1 and CDR2 from the germline V gene are SGHAT and FQDESV (reference sequence).

The chain employs TRBV6-5 and TRBJ1-1; D gene ambiguous. From germline, CDR1 is MNHEY and CDR2 SVGAGI. The CDR3 runs 14 residues. Trimming left V 6 bases short and J 0 bases short, with 11 bases between. The CDR3 coding sequence is TGTGCCAGCAGGGGTCAGATCCTGAACACTGAAGCTTTCTTT. The encoded protein is CASRGQILNTEAFF.

V gene TRBV5-1 combines with J gene TRBJ1-1, with D possibly matching TRBD1 (5 bases). The CDR3 sequence is 13 residues long. Germline CDR1 reads SGHRS; CDR2 reads YFSETQ. V lost 6 bases and J 5 bases, leaving 14 bases between the germline ends. This CDR3 reads CASKVGEGTEAFF. The CDR3 bases are TGCGCCAGCAAAGTCGGGGAGGGGACTGAAGCTTTCTTT.

The chain recombines TRBV28 with TRBJ2-1; D may be TRBD2 (5 bases). Trimming removed 4 bases at V and 5 bases at J, with 12 bases between. Per germline, CDR1 MDHEN and CDR2 SYDVKM. The CDR3 consists of 14 residues. The CDR3 protein is CASSYPREHNEQFF. The CDR3 bases are TGTGCCAGCAGTTACCCTAGGGAGCACAATGAGCAGTTCTTC.

CDR3 nucleotides: TGCGCCAGCAGCTTGGTTCCCAGGGGCGCAGGTGAAAAACTGTTTTTT. Translating it yields CASSLVPRGAGEKLFF. The genes are TRBV5-1 and TRBJ1-4, with a tentative D call TRBD1 (6 bases). Germline V gene lookup returns CDR1 SGHRS and CDR2 YFSETQ. V lost 0 bases, J lost 7 bases, and 16 bases lay in between. CDR3 length: 16 residues.

V gene TRBV28 combines with J gene TRBJ2-5, with D perhaps matching TRBD2 (5 bases). The V gene's germline CDR1 is MDHEN and CDR2 SYDVKM. Trimming shortened V by 5 bases and J by 4 bases, and 11 bases separated the two germline ends. This CDR3 is 13 amino acids long. The CDR3 coding sequence is TGTGCCAGCAGTGGGGATGAGGGAGAGACCCAGTACTTC. Protein product: CASSGDEGETQYF.

This chain links TRBV6-4 with TRBJ1-3; D perhaps matches TRBD1 (5 bases). Trimming removed 0 bases from V and 2 bases from J, with 11 bases in between. This CDR3 region has 16 residues. Germline CDR1 MRHNA, CDR2 SNTAGT. CDR3 nucleotide sequence: TGTGCCAGCAGTGACTCGAGGGGTGCCCCTGGAAACACCATATATTTT. Amino acid sequence: CASSDSRGAPGNTIYF.

The V call is TRBV9, the J call TRBJ2-1; 8 nucleotides line up with TRBD2. The germline V gene has CDR1 SGDLS and CDR2 YYNGEE. J gave up 8 bases and V 0 bases, and 10 bases lay outside the gene matches. The CDR3 extends over 16 amino acids. As DNA, the CDR3 is TGTGCCAGCAGCGTAGTAGCGGGGCTGATTTTGGATGAGCAGTTCTTC. Translating gives CASSVVAGLILDEQFF.

This clone appeared a single time. The CDR3 here is CASSLRQGGYNEQFF. CDR3 sequence (DNA): TGTGCCAGCTCACTTCGACAGGGAGGATACAATGAGCAGTTCTTC. V gene TRBV18 combines with J gene TRBJ2-1, with D maybe TRBD1 (7 bases). The CDR3 contains 15 residues. The germline V and J ends were trimmed by 4 bases and 4 bases, with 14 bases remaining between them. CDR1 is KGHSH and CDR2 is LQKENI in the germline V gene. The full variable domain, its missing parts supplied by reference TRBV18 and TRBJ2-1, is NAGVMQNPRHLVRRRGQEARLRCSPMKGHSHVYWYRQLPEEGLKFMVYLQKENIIDESGMPKERFSAEFPKEGPSILRIQQVVRGDSAAYFCASSLRQGGYNEQFFGPGTRLTVL.

DNA of the CDR3: TGTGCCAGCAGTTACGGGGAATTCGCTGAAGCTTTCTTT. This sequence encodes CASSYGEFAEAFF. This chain connects TRBV28 to TRBJ1-1; D is unclear. The CDR3 loop spans 13 amino acids. Germline V gene lookup returns CDR1 MDHEN and CDR2 SYDVKM. V was clipped by 4 bases and J by 6 bases, with 12 bases between them.